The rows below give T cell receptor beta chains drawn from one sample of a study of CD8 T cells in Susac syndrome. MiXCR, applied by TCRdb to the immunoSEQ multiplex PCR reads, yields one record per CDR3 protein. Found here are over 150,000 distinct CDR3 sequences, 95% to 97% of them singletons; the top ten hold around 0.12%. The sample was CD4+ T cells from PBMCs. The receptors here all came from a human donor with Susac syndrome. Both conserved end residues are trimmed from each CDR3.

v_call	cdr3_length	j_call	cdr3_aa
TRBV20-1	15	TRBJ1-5	SARGGQRSHSNQPQH
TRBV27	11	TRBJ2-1	ASKKASGNEQF
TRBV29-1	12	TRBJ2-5	SVEEGQGRETQY
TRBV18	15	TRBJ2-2	ASSPGRGQGFTGELF
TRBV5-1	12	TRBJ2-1	ASSSRGVNNEQF
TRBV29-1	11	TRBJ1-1	SVELGGRAEAF
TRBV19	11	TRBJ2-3	ASSKLGIDTQY
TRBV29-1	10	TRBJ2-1	SGDRGDNEQF
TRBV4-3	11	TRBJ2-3	ASSQDEGATQY
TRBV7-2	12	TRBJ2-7	ASSSLWKPYEQY
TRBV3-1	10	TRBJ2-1	ASSPGYNEQF
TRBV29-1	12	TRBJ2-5	SVEDLTGGETQY
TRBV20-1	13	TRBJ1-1	SASRQGQGNTEAF
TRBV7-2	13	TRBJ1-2	ASSLVDRSNYGYT
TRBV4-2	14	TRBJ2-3	ASSRQEAGRSDTQY
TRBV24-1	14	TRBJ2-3	ATSDSGIPGTDTQY
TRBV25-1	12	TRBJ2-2	ASSGQGKYGELF
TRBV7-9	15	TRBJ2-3	ASSFGTSGLGTDTQY
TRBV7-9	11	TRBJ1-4	ASRYRDGEKLF
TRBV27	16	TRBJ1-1	ASSPTSPGRILNTEAF
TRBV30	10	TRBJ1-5	AWSLRNQPQH
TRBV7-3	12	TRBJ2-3	ASSPPGRPDTQY
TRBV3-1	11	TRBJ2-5	ASRAGPRETQY
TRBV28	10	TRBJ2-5	ASSGTGRTQY
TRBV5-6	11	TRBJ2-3	ASRRTSADTQY
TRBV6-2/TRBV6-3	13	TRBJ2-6	ASKSSSPGANVLT
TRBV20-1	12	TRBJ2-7	SARDAASPSEQY
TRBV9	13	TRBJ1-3	ASSVGGLSGNTIY
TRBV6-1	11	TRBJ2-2	ASGFLAAGELF
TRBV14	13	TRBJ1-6	ASKGPGSGNSPLH
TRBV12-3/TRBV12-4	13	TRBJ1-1	ASRGGQGRNTEAF
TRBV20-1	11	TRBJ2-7	SGGTSGSRGQY
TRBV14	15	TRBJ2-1	ASSQEHILRGHNEQF
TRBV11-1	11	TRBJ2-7	ASSLTVESSQY
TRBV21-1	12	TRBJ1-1	ASSNWGHLTEAF
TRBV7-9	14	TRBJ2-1	ASSPRTGSSYNEQF
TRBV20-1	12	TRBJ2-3	SASGLGNTDTQY
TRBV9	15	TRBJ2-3	ASSVDPAGFGTDTQY
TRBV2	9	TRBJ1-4	ASSAREKLF
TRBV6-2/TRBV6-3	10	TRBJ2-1	ASRRDYNEQF
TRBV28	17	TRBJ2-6	ASNAKGATQSSGANVLT
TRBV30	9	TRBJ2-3	AWLQGDTQY
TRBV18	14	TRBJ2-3	ASSPPGLAGADTQY
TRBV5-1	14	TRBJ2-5	ASSEGLAGYQETQY
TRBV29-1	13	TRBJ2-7	SVEEGRAEPYEQY
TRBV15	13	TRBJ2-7	ATSREGGGPYEQY
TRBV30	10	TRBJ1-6	AWMSDNSPLH